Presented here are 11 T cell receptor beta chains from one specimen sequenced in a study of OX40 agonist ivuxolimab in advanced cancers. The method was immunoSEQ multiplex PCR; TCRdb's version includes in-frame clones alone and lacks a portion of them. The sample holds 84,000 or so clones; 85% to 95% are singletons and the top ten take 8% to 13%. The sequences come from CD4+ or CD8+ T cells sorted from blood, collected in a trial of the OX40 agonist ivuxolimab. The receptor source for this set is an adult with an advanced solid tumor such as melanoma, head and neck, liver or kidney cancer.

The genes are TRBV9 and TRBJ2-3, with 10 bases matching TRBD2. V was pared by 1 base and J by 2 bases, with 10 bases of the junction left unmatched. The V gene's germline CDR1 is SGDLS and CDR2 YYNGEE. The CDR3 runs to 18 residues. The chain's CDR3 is CASSVSGLSGRPTDTQYF. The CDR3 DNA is TGTGCCAGCAGCGTATCTGGCCTTAGCGGGAGGCCCACAGATACGCAGTATTTT.

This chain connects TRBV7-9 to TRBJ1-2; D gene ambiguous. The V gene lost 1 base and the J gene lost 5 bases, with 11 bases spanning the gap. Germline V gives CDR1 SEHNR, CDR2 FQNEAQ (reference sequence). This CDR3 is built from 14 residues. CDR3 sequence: CASSLGEGTYGYTF. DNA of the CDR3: TGTGCCAGCAGCTTAGGAGAGGGTACATATGGCTACACCTTC. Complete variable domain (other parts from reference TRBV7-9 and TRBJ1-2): DTGVSQNPRHKITKRGQNVTFRCDPISEHNRLYWYRQTLGQGPEFLTYFQNEAQLEKSRLLSDRFSAERPKGSFSTLEIQRTEQGDSAMYLCASSLGEGTYGYTFGSGTRLTVV.

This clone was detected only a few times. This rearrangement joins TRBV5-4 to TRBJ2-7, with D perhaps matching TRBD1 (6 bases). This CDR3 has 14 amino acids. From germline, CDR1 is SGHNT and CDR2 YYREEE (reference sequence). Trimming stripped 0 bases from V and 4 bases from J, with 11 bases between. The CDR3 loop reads CASSLEQGSYEQYF. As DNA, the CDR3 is TGTGCCAGCAGCTTGGAACAGGGAAGTTACGAGCAGTACTTC. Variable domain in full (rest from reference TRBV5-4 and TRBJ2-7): ETGVTQSPTHLIKTRGQQVTLRCSSQSGHNTVSWYQQALGQGPQFIFQYYREEENGRGNFPPRFSGLQFPNYSSELNVNALELDDSALYLCASSLEQGSYEQYFGPGTRLTVT.

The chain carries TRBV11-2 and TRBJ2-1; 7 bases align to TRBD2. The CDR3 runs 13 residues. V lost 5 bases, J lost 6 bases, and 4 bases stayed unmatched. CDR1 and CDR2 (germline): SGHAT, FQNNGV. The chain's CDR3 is CASSPGLRNEQFF. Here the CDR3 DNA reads TGTGCCAGCAGCCCGGGACTACGCAATGAGCAGTTCTTC.

DNA of the CDR3: TGTGCCAGCAGGGAAACACAGGGGCCGGAGACCCAGTACTTC. It encodes CASRETQGPETQYF. J is TRBJ2-5 and V is TRBV6-5, with 7 bases lining up with TRBD1. The CDR3 has 14 amino acids. CDR1 and CDR2 (germline): MNHEY, SVGAGI. J was trimmed by 5 bases and V by 6 bases; bases with no gene match: 9.

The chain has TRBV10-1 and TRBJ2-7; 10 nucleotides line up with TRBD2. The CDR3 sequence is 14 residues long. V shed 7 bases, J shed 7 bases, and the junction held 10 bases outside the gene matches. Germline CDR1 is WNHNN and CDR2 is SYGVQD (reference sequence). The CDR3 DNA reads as TGCGCCAGCACCTCAGCGGGAGGGCCGAGTGAGCAGTACTTC. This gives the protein CASTSAGGPSEQYF.

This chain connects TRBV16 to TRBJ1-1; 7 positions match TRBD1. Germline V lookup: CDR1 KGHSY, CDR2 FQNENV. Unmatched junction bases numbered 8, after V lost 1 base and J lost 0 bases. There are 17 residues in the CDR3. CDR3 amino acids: CASSQYGRGSMNTEAFF. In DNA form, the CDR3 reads TGTGCCAGCAGCCAATATGGCAGGGGGAGCATGAACACTGAAGCTTTCTTT.

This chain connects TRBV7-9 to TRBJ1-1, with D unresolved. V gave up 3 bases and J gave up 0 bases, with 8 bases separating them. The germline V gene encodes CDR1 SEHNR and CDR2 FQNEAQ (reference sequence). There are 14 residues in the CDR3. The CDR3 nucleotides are TGTGCCAGCAGCTTGATTGGGTTGAACACTGAAGCTTTCTTT. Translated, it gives CASSLIGLNTEAFF.

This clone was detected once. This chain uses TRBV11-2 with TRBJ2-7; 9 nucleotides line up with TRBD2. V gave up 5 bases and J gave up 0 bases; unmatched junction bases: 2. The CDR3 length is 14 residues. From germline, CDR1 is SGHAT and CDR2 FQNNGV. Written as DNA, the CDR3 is TGTGCCAGCAGCAGTAGCGGGAGCTCCTACGAGCAGTACTTC. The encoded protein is CASSSSGSSYEQYF.

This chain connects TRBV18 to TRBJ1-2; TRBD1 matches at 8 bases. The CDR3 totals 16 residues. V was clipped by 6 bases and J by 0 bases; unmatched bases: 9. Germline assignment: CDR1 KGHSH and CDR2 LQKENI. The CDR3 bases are TGTGCCAGCTCCAATTCCGGGACAGGCTCTAACTATGGCTACACCTTC. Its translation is CASSNSGTGSNYGYTF. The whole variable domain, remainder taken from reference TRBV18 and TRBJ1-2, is NAGVMQNPRHLVRRRGQEARLRCSPMKGHSHVYWYRQLPEEGLKFMVYLQKENIIDESGMPKERFSAEFPKEGPSILRIQQVVRGDSAAYFCASSNSGTGSNYGYTFGSGTRLTVV.

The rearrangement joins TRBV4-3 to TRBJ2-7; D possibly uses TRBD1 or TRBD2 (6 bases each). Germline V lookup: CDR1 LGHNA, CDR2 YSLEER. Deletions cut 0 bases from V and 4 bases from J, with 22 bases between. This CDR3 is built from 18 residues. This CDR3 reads CASSQDFGGSGLSYEQYF. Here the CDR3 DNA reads TGCGCCAGCAGCCAAGACTTCGGGGGCTCTGGGCTTTCGTACGAGCAGTACTTC.